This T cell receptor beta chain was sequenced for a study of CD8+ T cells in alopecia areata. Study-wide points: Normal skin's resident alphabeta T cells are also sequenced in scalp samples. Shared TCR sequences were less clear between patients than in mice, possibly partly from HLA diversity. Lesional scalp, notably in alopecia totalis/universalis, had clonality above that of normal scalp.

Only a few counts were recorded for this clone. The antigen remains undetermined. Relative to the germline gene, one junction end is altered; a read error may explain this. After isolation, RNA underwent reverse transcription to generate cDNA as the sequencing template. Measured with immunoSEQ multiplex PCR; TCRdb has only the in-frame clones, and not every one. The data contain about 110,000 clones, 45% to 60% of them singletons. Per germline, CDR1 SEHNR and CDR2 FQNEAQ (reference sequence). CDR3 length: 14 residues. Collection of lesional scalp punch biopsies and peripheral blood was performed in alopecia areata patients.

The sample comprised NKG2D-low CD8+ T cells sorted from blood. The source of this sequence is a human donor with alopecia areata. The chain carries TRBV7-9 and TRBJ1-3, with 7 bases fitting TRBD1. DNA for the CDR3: TGTGCCAGCAGCACGCGGACAGGTGGAGACACCATATATTTT. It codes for CASSTRTGGDTIYF.